This TCR beta chain was identified in a study of T-cell reconstitution after alpha-beta-depleted transplantation in children. V was cut by 6 bases and J by 7 bases, with 15 bases left in between. The germline V gene encodes CDR1 SQVTM and CDR2 ANQGSEA. The length of the CDR3 is 13 residues. A TCRbeta library incorporating unique molecular identifiers was prepared. TCRdb re-called the PCR reads through MiXCR, storing one row per CDR3 protein. The profile shows about 74,000 distinct CDR3 sequences, 13% to 15% of them singletons. This clonotype was obtained from a male patient aged 2-9 years who had a stem cell transplant for acute lymphoblastic leukemia, so the T cells may come from the graft donor. The specimen was PBMCs, mostly from graft donor cells, collected 180 days after TCRalphabeta/CD19-depleted stem cell transplant. V is TRBV29-1 and J is TRBJ1-4, with a tentative D call TRBD1 (6 bases). CDR3 loop: CSVSQGGGEKLFF. CDR3 coding DNA: TGCAGCGTCTCACAGGGCGGTGGTGAAAAACTGTTTTTT.